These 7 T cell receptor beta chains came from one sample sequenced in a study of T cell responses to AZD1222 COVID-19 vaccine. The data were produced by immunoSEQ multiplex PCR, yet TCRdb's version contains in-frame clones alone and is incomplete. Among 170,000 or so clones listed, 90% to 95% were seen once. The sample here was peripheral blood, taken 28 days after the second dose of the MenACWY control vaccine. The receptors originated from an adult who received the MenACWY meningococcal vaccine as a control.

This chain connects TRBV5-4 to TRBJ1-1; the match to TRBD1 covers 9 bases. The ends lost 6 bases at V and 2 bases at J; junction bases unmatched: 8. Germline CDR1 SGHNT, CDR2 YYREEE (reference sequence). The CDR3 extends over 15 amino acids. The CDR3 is CASTPTGGENTEAFF. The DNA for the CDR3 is TGTGCCAGCACGCCAACAGGGGGCGAAAACACTGAAGCTTTCTTT.

The chain's CDR3 is CASRSGRGEPQHF. The CDR3 bases are TGTGCCAGTAGATCCGGACGGGGAGAGCCCCAGCATTTT. The rearrangement joins TRBV19 to TRBJ1-5; no clear D. V was shortened by 6 bases and J by 8 bases, with 14 bases between the two germline ends. CDR1 and CDR2 (germline): LNHDA, SQIVND (reference sequence). This CDR3 is built from 13 residues. Using reference TRBV19 and TRBJ1-5 for the parts outside the CDR3, the full variable domain is DGGITQSPKYLFRKEGQNVTLSCEQNLNHDAMYWYRQDPGQGLRLIYYSQIVNDFQKGDIAEGYSVSREKKESFPLTVTSAQKNPTAFYLCASRSGRGEPQHFGDGTRLSIL.

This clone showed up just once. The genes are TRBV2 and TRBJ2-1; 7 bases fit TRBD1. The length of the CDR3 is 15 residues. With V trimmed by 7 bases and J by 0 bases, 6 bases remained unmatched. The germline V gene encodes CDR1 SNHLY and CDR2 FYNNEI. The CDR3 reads CASTLRQGSYNEQFF. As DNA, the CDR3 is TGTGCCAGCACCCTCCGACAGGGCTCCTACAATGAGCAGTTCTTC. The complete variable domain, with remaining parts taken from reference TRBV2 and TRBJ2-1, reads EPEVTQTPSHQVTQMGQEVILRCVPISNHLYFYWYRQILGQKVEFLVSFYNNEISEKSEIFDDQFSVERPDGSNFTLKIRSTKLEDSAMYFCASTLRQGSYNEQFFGPGTRLTVL.

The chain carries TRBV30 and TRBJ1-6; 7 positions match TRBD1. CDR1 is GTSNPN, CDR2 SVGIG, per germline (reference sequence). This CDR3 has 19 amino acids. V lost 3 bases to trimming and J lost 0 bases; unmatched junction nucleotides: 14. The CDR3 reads CAWRSKGQTIASYNSPLHF. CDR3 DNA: TGTGCCTGGAGATCCAAGGGACAGACGATAGCCTCCTATAATTCACCCCTCCACTTT.

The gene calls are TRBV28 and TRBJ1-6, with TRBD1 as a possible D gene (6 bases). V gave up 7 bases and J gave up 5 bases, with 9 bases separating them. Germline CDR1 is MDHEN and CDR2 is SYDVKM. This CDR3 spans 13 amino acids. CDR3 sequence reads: CASTGQHNSPLHF. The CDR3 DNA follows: TGTGCCAGCACCGGACAGCATAATTCACCCCTCCACTTT.

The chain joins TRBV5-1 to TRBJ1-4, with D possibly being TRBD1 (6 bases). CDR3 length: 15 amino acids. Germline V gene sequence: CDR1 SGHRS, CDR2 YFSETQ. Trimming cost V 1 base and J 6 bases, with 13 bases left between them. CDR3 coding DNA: TGCGCCAGCAGCTTGACTACAGGGAGTTATGAAAAACTGTTTTTT. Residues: CASSLTTGSYEKLFF.

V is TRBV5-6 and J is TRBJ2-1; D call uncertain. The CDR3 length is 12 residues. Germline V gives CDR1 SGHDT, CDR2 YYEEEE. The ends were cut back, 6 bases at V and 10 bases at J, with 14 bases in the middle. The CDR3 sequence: CASNLGIGEQFF. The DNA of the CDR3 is TGTGCCAGCAATTTAGGGATTGGGGAGCAGTTCTTC.